These 30 T cell receptor beta chains were sequenced from one sample in a study of cytomegalovirus exposure and HLA in healthy donors. In the PCR, 60 Vbeta and 13 Jbeta primers were used. TCRdb's table, derived via immunoSEQ multiplex PCR, lists solely in-frame clones and lacks some. The sample consists of more than 200,000 clones, roughly 87% of them appearing once. Sequenced input: PBMCs. The receptors originated from a man aged 40-55 years in good health and CMV-seropositive.

Only one count was recorded for this clone. The chain joins TRBV19 to TRBJ1-2; 9 bases are a match to TRBD1. Losses at the gene ends were 4 bases for V and 4 bases for J; bases not matched to a gene: 10. Germline V gene lookup returns CDR1 LNHDA and CDR2 SQIVND (reference sequence). The length of the CDR3 is 16 residues. CDR3 DNA sequence: TGTGCCAGTAGTACAGTACAGGGGGCGGTAAGCTATGGCTACACCTTC. It encodes CASSTVQGAVSYGYTF.

The CDR3 is CASSFTTDSYGYTF. CDR3 in DNA: TGCGCCAGCAGCTTTACTACCGACAGCTATGGCTACACCTTC. This rearrangement joins TRBV5-1 to TRBJ1-2, with D perhaps TRBD1 (5 bases). Germline CDR1 and CDR2: SGHRS and YFSETQ. This CDR3 spans 14 amino acids. The V end was cut by 2 bases, the J end by 4 bases, with 12 bases between.

V usage is TRBV10-3 and J usage is TRBJ2-2; 8 bases agree with TRBD1. The CDR3 spans 15 residues. V lost 7 bases to trimming and J lost 2 bases; unmatched junction nucleotides: 6. Germline CDR1 and CDR2: ENHRY and SYGVKD. The CDR3 protein is CAINSGQVNTGELFF. The CDR3 DNA follows: TGTGCCATCAACTCGGGACAGGTTAACACCGGGGAGCTGTTTTTT.

This chain joins TRBV7-9 and TRBJ2-1, with D possibly TRBD2 on 6 matching bases. Germline CDR1 reads SEHNR; CDR2 reads FQNEAQ (reference sequence). CDR3 size: 14 residues. V was clipped by 3 bases and J by 10 bases, with 16 bases between them. The chain's CDR3 is CASSFTGEAREQFF. In DNA, the CDR3 is TGTGCCAGCAGCTTTACGGGAGAAGCACGGGAGCAGTTCTTC. Combining the CDR3 with reference TRBV7-9 and TRBJ2-1 gives the whole variable domain DTGVSQNPRHKITKRGQNVTFRCDPISEHNRLYWYRQTLGQGPEFLTYFQNEAQLEKSRLLSDRFSAERPKGSFSTLEIQRTEQGDSAMYLCASSFTGEAREQFFGPGTRLTVL.

The gene calls are TRBV5-1 and TRBJ1-1; TRBD1 agrees at 10 bases. Germline-derived CDR1 and CDR2 are SGHRS and YFSETQ. The length of the CDR3 is 14 residues. V dropped 5 bases and J dropped 9; count of bases not matched to a gene: 10. The CDR3 DNA reads as TGCGCCAGCAGAGGCCTTCCGGGACAGGGGAAAGCTTTCTTT. Translating it yields CASRGLPGQGKAFF.

V gene TRBV15 combines with J gene TRBJ1-4; tentative D call: TRBD1 (5 bases). Germline V CDR1 and CDR2: LNHNV, YYDKDF (reference sequence). With 5 bases removed from V and 5 bases from J, the gap between germline ends came to 9 bases. The CDR3 length is 13 residues. The CDR3 is CATSGGRNEKLFF. The DNA for the CDR3 is TGTGCCACCAGCGGGGGGAGGAATGAAAAACTGTTTTTT.

This clone was detected once. The genes are TRBV15 and TRBJ2-3; a weak D match, TRBD1 (5 bases). The CDR3 totals 17 residues. CDR1 LNHNV and CDR2 YYDKDF come from the germline V gene (reference sequence). Trimming pared 0 bases from V and 2 bases from J, leaving 15 bases between. CDR3 DNA sequence: TGTGCCACCAGCAGAGATCCCGGGCCAGGGCCCACAGATACGCAGTATTTT. Its translation is CATSRDPGPGPTDTQYF. The full variable domain, with the rest looked up from reference TRBV15 and TRBJ2-3, is DAMVIQNPRYQVTQFGKPVTLSCSQTLNHNVMYWYQQKSSQAPKLLFHYYDKDFNNEADTPDNFQSRRPNTSFCFLDIRSPGLGDTAMYLCATSRDPGPGPTDTQYFGPGTRLTVL.

This chain joins TRBV30 and TRBJ2-7, with TRBD1 identical over 8 bases. V dropped 0 bases and J dropped 1; count of bases not matched to a gene: 2. There are 14 residues in the CDR3. Germline CDR1 and CDR2: GTSNPN and SVGIG (reference sequence). The CDR3 loop reads CAWSVGTGSYEQYF. The CDR3 DNA reads as TGTGCCTGGAGTGTAGGGACAGGTTCCTACGAGCAGTACTTC.

The V and J genes are TRBV7-6 and TRBJ2-3; 7 bases are a match to TRBD2. Germline assignment: CDR1 SGHVS and CDR2 FNYEAQ. Germline trimming cut 5 bases from V and 4 bases from J; bases unmatched to any gene: 9. The CDR3 contains 15 residues. CDR3 bases: TGTGCCAGCAGCCCCGGGAGGCCCCCTCCAGATACGCAGTATTTT. This codes for CASSPGRPPPDTQYF. The complete variable domain, with remaining parts taken from reference TRBV7-6 and TRBJ2-3, reads GAGVSQSPRYKVTKRGQDVALRCDPISGHVSLYWYRQALGQGPEFLTYFNYEAQQDKSGLPNDRFSAERPEGSISTLTIQRTEQRDSAMYRCASSPGRPPPDTQYFGPGTRLTVL.

This chain connects TRBV11-2 to TRBJ2-1; perhaps TRBD2 as D (5 bases). The V end was cut by 5 bases, the J end by 6 bases, with 17 bases between. The CDR3 has 15 residues. Germline CDR1 is SGHAT and CDR2 is FQNNGV. The CDR3 region has the DNA TGTGCCAGCAGCCCCGAATCGGGAATTGGCAATGAGCAGTTCTTC. This sequence encodes CASSPESGIGNEQFF. The full variable domain, with the rest looked up from reference TRBV11-2 and TRBJ2-1, is EAGVAQSPRYKIIEKRQSVAFWCNPISGHATLYWYQQILGQGPKLLIQFQNNGVVDDSQLPKDRFSAERLKGVDSTLKIQPAKLEDSAVYLCASSPESGIGNEQFFGPGTRLTVL.

The V gene is TRBV9, the J gene TRBJ2-1; 10 nucleotides align to TRBD2. The germline V gene encodes CDR1 SGDLS and CDR2 YYNGEE. This CDR3 has 16 residues. Losses at the gene ends were 0 bases for V and 5 bases for J; bases not matched to a gene: 5. The CDR3 DNA reads as TGTGCCAGCAGCGTAGTAGCGGGACTAGCGAACAATGAGCAGTTCTTC. Protein: CASSVVAGLANNEQFF.

This clone is a singleton in its sample. The V gene is TRBV5-1, the J gene TRBJ1-2; tentative D call: TRBD1 (6 bases). The germline CDR1 and CDR2 sequences are SGHRS and YFSETQ. V dropped 0 bases and J dropped 1 base, with 10 bases sitting between them. This CDR3 contains 15 residues. In DNA form, the CDR3 reads TGCGCCAGCAGCTTGGAAGGGACACTTAACTATGGCTACACCTTC. It is translated as CASSLEGTLNYGYTF.

This clone has a handful of counts. The chain joins TRBV5-1 to TRBJ2-7; 7 positions agree with TRBD2. V lost 0 bases to trimming and J lost 1 base; unmatched junction nucleotides: 10. Germline assignment: CDR1 SGHRS and CDR2 YFSETQ. This CDR3 has 17 residues. CDR3 DNA: TGCGCCAGCAGCTTGGGGGGCGGGCTAGCGGCTTCCTACGAGCAGTACTTC. Translating gives CASSLGGGLAASYEQYF.

The chain joins TRBV27 to TRBJ2-1; 13 positions agree with TRBD2. The CDR3 length is 14 residues. The V and J ends lost 8 bases and 6 bases, in that order; junction bases with no gene match: 4. The germline V gene encodes CDR1 MNHEY and CDR2 SMNVEV (reference sequence). Here the CDR3 reads CASGGLAGVNEQFF. In nucleotides, the CDR3 is TGTGCCAGCGGAGGACTAGCGGGAGTCAATGAGCAGTTCTTC.

V usage is TRBV25-1 and J usage is TRBJ1-2; TRBD1 might be the D (6 bases). CDR1 and CDR2 (germline): MGHDK, SYGVNS. Trimming took 8 bases from V and 4 from J, leaving 20 bases between them. The CDR3 is made up of 15 amino acids. For the CDR3, the DNA is TGTGCCAGCTCCGAATCCGGGACACCTATCTATGGCTACACCTTC. Translated, it gives CASSESGTPIYGYTF.

The chain joins TRBV14 to TRBJ2-3; 7 bases agree with TRBD2. Looked up from germline, CDR1 is SGHDN and CDR2 is FVKESK. This CDR3 region has 18 residues. Unmatched junction bases numbered 14, after V lost 3 bases and J lost 2 bases. CDR3 nucleotides: TGTGCCAGCAGCCAGGGAAGAAAAGCGGGACTCTTCACAGATACGCAGTATTTT. It is translated as CASSQGRKAGLFTDTQYF.

Only a few counts were recorded for this clone. V usage is TRBV2 and J usage is TRBJ2-7; D may be TRBD2 (5 bases). The CDR3 runs to 15 residues. Germline lookup yields CDR1 SNHLY and CDR2 FYNNEI. V shed 1 base and J shed 5 bases, with 15 bases lying between them. CDR3: CASSEVGVLVHEQYF. The CDR3, as DNA: TGTGCCAGCAGTGAAGTCGGGGTTTTGGTCCACGAGCAGTACTTC.

The chain combines TRBV5-8 with TRBJ2-1; D uncertain. The germline V gene encodes CDR1 SGHTS and CDR2 YDEGEE. V was pared by 0 bases and J by 5 bases, with 6 bases between. This CDR3 region has 13 residues. CDR3 bases: TGTGCCAGCAGCTTGGGTCAGGACAATGAGCAGTTCTTC. Amino acids: CASSLGQDNEQFF. Variable domain in full (rest from reference TRBV5-8 and TRBJ2-1): EAGVTQSPTHLIKTRGQQATLRCSPISGHTSVYWYQQALGLGLQFLLWYDEGEERNRGNFPPRFSGRQFPNYSSELNVNALELEDSALYLCASSLGQDNEQFFGPGTRLTVL.

The chain links TRBV19 to TRBJ1-1; no clear D. The CDR3 is 11 residues long. The germline V gene encodes CDR1 LNHDA and CDR2 SQIVND (reference sequence). Trimming took 6 bases from V and 2 from J, leaving 4 bases between them. The DNA for the CDR3 is TGTGCCAGTAGCCGTAACACTGAAGCTTTCTTT. Translated, it gives CASSRNTEAFF.

The genes are TRBV19 and TRBJ1-1; maybe TRBD1 (6 bases). Germline V gives CDR1 LNHDA, CDR2 SQIVND (reference sequence). With 5 bases removed from V and 3 bases from J, the gap between germline ends came to 13 bases. The CDR3 spans 14 residues. The CDR3, as DNA: TGTGCCAGTAGTCTCAGGGGATCGGACACTGAAGCTTTCTTT. It codes for CASSLRGSDTEAFF.

The chain joins TRBV11-2 to TRBJ2-1; D uncertain. V lost 5 bases, J lost 0 bases, and 11 bases lay in between. Looked up from germline, CDR1 is SGHAT and CDR2 is FQNNGV. The CDR3 consists of 15 residues. CDR3 sequence (DNA): TGTGCCAGCAGCACCATCCTGAGCTCCTACAATGAGCAGTTCTTC. Its translation: CASSTILSSYNEQFF.

This CDR3 reads CASSTDRARDYGYTF. CDR3 nucleotides: TGTGCCAGTAGTACAGACAGGGCTCGCGACTATGGCTACACCTTC. The chain links TRBV19 to TRBJ1-2; 7 bases agree with TRBD1. The trim removed 4 bases at V and 3 bases at J, leaving 8 bases unmatched. Germline CDR1 LNHDA, CDR2 SQIVND (reference sequence). The CDR3 is 15 amino acids.

A word on this clone: At one end the junction does not follow the germline gene, possibly because of a read error. V usage is TRBV9 and J usage is TRBJ2-5, with D tentatively TRBD2 (6 bases). The CDR3 is made up of 16 amino acids. CDR1 SGDLS and CDR2 YYNGEE come from the germline V gene. This CDR3 reads CASSVSTSTSLETQYF. In DNA, the CDR3 is TGTGCCAGCAGCGTTTCAACTAGCACGAGCCTAGAGACCCAATACTTC. Full variable domain (outside the CDR3, taken from reference TRBV9 and TRBJ2-5): DSGVTQTPKHLITATGQRVTLRCSPRSGDLSVYWYQQSLDQGLQFLIQYYNGEERAKGNILERFSAQQFPDLHSELNLSSLELGDSALYFCASSVSTSTSLETQYFGPGTRLLVL.

This clone was seen a single time. The V call is TRBV11-2, the J call TRBJ1-5; D unresolved. Trimming took off 5 bases at V and 4 bases at J, with 9 bases between the two ends. From germline, CDR1 is SGHAT and CDR2 FQNNGV. The CDR3 covers 13 residues. CDR3: CASSLTVNQPQHF. Written as DNA, the CDR3 is TGTGCCAGCAGCCTAACCGTAAATCAGCCCCAGCATTTT. The whole variable domain, remainder taken from reference TRBV11-2 and TRBJ1-5, is EAGVAQSPRYKIIEKRQSVAFWCNPISGHATLYWYQQILGQGPKLLIQFQNNGVVDDSQLPKDRFSAERLKGVDSTLKIQPAKLEDSAVYLCASSLTVNQPQHFGDGTRLSIL.

The CDR3 DNA sequence: TGTGCCTGGGGGGGGATGAGATTAGCCAAAAACATTCAGTACTTC. It is translated as CAWGGMRLAKNIQYF. The chain is built from TRBV30 and TRBJ2-4, with D possibly matching TRBD2 (6 bases). Germline V gives CDR1 GTSNPN, CDR2 SVGIG (reference sequence). The CDR3 sequence is 15 residues long. V lost 5 bases and J lost 0, with 14 bases in between.

V gene TRBV29-1 combines with J gene TRBJ1-2, with 8 bases matching TRBD1. The CDR3 is made up of 15 amino acids. Germline CDR1 and CDR2: SQVTM and ANQGSEA. J gave up 3 bases and V 7 bases, and 13 bases lay outside the gene matches. CDR3: CSGGDRPTSDYGYTF. The CDR3 region has the DNA TGCAGCGGGGGGGACAGGCCCACTTCGGACTATGGCTACACCTTC.

The genes are TRBV6-6 and TRBJ2-5; D remains ambiguous. The CDR3 spans 13 residues. Looked up from germline, CDR1 is MNHNY and CDR2 is SVGAGI (reference sequence). The ends were cut back, 3 bases at V and 2 bases at J, with 7 bases in the middle. The CDR3 region has the DNA TGTGCCAGCAGTTATAGAGAACAAGAGACCCAGTACTTC. This gives the protein CASSYREQETQYF.

V and J are TRBV29-1 and TRBJ1-2, with D possibly TRBD1 on 5 matching bases. The CDR3 sequence is 15 residues long. The germline V and J ends were trimmed by 0 bases and 2 bases, with 13 bases remaining between them. The germline V gene encodes CDR1 SQVTM and CDR2 ANQGSEA. CDR3: CSVEDPSAGNYGYTF. Written as DNA, the CDR3 is TGCAGCGTTGAAGATCCGTCGGCAGGGAACTATGGCTACACCTTC. Using reference TRBV29-1 and TRBJ1-2 for the parts outside the CDR3, the full variable domain is SAVISQKPSRDICQRGTSLTIQCQVDSQVTMMFWYRQQPGQSLTLIATANQGSEATYESGFVIDKFPISRPNLTFSTLTVSNMSPEDSSIYLCSVEDPSAGNYGYTFGSGTRLTVV.

The chain recombines TRBV19 with TRBJ1-5; 7 nucleotides align to TRBD1. Germline lookup yields CDR1 LNHDA and CDR2 SQIVND (reference sequence). The length of the CDR3 is 15 residues. V was clipped by 7 bases and J by 0 bases; unmatched bases: 6. The CDR3 reads CASTPGTASNQPQHF. CDR3 sequence (DNA): TGTGCCAGTACTCCCGGGACAGCTAGCAATCAGCCCCAGCATTTT.

The chain is built from TRBV7-9 and TRBJ1-3, with D hard to call. Germline lookup yields CDR1 SEHNR and CDR2 FQNEAQ (reference sequence). Trimming removed 2 bases at V and 5 bases at J, with 7 bases between. CDR3 length equals 13 residues. CDR3 residues: CASSLTLRNTIYF. CDR3 coding DNA: TGTGCCAGCAGCTTAACATTGAGAAACACCATATATTTT.